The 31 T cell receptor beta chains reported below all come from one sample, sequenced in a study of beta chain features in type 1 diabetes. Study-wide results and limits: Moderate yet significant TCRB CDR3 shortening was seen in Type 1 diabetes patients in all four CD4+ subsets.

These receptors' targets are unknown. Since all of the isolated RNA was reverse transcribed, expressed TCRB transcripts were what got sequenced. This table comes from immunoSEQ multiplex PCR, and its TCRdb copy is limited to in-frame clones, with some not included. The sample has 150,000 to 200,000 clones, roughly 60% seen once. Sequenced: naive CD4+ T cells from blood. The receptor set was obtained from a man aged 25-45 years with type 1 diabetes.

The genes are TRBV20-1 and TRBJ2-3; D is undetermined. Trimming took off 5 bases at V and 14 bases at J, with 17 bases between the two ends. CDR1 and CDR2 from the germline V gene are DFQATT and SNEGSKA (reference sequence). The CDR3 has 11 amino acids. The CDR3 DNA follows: TGCAGTGCTGGACCTCTAGACGTTCCGTATTTT. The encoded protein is CSAGPLDVPYF.

The CDR3 spells CASSWTEFTEAFF. The CDR3 nucleotides are TGTGCCAGCAGTTGGACAGAGTTCACTGAAGCTTTCTTT. The chain couples TRBV6-6 to TRBJ1-1, with a possible D match to TRBD1 (6 bases). Germline V CDR1 and CDR2: MNHNY, SVGAGI (reference sequence). Trimming took 4 bases from V and 4 from J, leaving 10 bases between them. CDR3 length: 13 amino acids.

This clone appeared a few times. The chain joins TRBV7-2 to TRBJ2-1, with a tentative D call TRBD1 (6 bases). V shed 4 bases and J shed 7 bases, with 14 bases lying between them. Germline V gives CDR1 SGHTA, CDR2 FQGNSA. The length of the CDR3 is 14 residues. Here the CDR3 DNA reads TGTGCCAGCAGCTCCACGCTGGGGGCAAATGAGCAGTTCTTC. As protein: CASSSTLGANEQFF. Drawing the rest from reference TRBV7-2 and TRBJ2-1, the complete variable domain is GAGVSQSPSNKVTEKGKDVELRCDPISGHTALYWYRQSLGQGLEFLIYFQGNSAPDKSGLPSDRFSAERTGGSVSTLTIQRTQQEDSAVYLCASSSTLGANEQFFGPGTRLTVL.

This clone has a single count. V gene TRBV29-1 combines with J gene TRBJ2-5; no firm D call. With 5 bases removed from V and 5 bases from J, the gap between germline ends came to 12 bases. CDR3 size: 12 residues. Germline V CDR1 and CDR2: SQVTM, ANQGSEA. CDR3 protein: CSVLLLRETQYF. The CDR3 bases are TGCAGCGTTCTCCTCCTTAGGGAGACCCAGTACTTC.

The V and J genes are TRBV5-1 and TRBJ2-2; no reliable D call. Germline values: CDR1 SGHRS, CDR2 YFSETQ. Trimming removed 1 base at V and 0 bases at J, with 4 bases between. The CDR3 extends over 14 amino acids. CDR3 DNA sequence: TGCGCCAGCAGCTTGTCACCGAACACCGGGGAGCTGTTTTTT. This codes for CASSLSPNTGELFF.

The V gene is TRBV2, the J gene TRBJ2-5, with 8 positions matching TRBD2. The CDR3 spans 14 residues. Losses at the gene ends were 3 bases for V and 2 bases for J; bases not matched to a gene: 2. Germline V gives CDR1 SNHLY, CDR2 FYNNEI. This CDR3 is CASSDKRGQETQYF. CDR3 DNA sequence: TGTGCCAGCAGTGATAAGCGGGGGCAAGAGACCCAGTACTTC.

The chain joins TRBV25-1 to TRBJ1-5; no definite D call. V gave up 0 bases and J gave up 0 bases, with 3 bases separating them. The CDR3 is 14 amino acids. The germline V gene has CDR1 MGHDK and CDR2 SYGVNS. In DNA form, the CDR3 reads TGTGCCAGCAGTGAATACTATAGCAATCAGCCCCAGCATTTT. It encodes CASSEYYSNQPQHF. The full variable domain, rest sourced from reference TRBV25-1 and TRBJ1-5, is EADIYQTPRYLVIGTGKKITLECSQTMGHDKMYWYQQDPGMELHLIHYSYGVNSTEKGDLSSESTVSRIRTEHFPLTLESARPSHTSQYLCASSEYYSNQPQHFGDGTRLSIL.

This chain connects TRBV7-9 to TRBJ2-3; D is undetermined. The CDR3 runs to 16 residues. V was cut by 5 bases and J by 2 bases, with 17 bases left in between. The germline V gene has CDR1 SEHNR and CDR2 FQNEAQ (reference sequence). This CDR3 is CASSEEALVFTDTQYF. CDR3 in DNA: TGTGCCAGCAGCGAAGAGGCGCTGGTCTTCACAGATACGCAGTATTTT.

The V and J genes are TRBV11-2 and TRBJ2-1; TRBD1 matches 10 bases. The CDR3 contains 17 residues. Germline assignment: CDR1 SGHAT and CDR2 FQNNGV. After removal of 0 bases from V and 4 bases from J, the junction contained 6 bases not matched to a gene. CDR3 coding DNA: TGTGCCAGCAGCTTAGATTTAGGGGGACAGGGGTACAATGAGCAGTTCTTC. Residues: CASSLDLGGQGYNEQFF.

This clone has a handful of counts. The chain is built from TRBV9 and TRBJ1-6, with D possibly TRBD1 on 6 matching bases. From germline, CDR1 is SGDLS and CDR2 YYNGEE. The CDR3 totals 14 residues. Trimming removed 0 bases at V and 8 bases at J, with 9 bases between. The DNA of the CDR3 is TGTGCCAGCAGCGTAGAACAGGGAGATTCACCCCTCCACTTT. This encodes CASSVEQGDSPLHF.

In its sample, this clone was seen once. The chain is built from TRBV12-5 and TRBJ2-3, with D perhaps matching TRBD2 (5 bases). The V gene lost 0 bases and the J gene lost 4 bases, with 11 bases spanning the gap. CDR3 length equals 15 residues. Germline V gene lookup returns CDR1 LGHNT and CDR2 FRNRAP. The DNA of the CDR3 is TGTGCTAGTGGTTTGGTATCATCGGGATCAGATACGCAGTATTTT. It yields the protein CASGLVSSGSDTQYF.

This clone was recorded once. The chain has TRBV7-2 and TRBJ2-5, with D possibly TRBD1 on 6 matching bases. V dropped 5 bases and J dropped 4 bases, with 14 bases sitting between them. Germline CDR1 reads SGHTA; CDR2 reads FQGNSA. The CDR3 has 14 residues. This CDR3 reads CASSPGQPGETQYF. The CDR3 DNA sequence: TGTGCCAGCAGCCCCGGACAGCCCGGAGAGACCCAGTACTTC.

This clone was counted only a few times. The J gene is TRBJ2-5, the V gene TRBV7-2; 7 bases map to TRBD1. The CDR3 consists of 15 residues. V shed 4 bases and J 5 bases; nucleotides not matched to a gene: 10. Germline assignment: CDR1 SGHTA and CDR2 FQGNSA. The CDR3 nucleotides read TGTGCCAGCAGCTCCAAGCTGGGACAGATGGAGACCCAGTACTTC. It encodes CASSSKLGQMETQYF.

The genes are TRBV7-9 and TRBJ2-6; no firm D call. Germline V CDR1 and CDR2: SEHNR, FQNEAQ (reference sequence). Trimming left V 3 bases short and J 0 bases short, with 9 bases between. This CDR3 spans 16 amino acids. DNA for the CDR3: TGTGCCAGCAGCTTTCCATGGCTCTCTGGGGCCAACGTCCTGACTTTC. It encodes CASSFPWLSGANVLTF.

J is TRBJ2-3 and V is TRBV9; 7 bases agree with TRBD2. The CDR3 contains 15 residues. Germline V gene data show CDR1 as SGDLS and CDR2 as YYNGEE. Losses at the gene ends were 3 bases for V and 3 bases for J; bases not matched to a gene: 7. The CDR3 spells CASSAEAGVTDTQYF. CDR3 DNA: TGTGCCAGCAGCGCGGAGGCGGGGGTTACAGATACGCAGTATTTT.

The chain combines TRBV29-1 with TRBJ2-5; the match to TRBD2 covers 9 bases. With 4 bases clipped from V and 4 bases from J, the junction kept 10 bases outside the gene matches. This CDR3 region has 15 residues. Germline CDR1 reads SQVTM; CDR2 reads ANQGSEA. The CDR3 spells CSVGGEAGGPETQYF. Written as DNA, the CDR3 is TGCAGCGTTGGCGGAGAGGCGGGGGGGCCAGAGACCCAGTACTTC.

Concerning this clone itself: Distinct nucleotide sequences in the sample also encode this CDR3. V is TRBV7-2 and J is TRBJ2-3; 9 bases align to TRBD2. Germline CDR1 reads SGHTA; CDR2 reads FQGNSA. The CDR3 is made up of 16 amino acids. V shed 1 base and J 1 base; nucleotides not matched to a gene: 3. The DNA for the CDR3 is TGTGCCAGCAGCTTAGTGGTAGCGGGGGGCACAGATACGCAGTATTTT. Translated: CASSLVVAGGTDTQYF.

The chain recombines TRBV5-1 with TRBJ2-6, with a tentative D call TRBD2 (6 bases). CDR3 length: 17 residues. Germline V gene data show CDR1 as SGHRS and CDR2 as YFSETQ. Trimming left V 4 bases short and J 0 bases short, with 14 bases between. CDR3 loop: CASSGFGLHSGANVLTF. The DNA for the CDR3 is TGCGCCAGCAGCGGTTTTGGACTACACTCTGGGGCCAACGTCCTGACTTTC.

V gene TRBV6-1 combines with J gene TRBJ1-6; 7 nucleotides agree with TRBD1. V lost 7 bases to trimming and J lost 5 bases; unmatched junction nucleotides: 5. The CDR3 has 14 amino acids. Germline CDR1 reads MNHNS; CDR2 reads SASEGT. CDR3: CASTETGNNSPLHF. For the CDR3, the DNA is TGTGCCAGCACTGAGACAGGGAATAATTCACCCCTCCACTTT.

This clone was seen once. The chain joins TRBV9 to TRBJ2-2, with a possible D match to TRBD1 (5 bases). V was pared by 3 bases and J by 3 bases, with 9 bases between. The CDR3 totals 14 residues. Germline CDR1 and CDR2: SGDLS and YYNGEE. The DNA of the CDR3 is TGTGCCAGCAGCGGACAGACCTACACCGGGGAGCTGTTTTTT. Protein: CASSGQTYTGELFF.

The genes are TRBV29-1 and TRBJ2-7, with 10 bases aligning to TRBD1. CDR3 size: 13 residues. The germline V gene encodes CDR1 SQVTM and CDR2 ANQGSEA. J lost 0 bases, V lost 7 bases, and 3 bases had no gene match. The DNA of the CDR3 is TGCAGCGCTTGGACAGGGGGCTCCTACGAGCAGTACTTC. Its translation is CSAWTGGSYEQYF.

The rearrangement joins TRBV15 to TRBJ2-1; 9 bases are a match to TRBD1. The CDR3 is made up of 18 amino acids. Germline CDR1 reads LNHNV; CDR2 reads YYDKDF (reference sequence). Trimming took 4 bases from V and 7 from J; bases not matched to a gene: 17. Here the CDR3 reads CATSTDRLMGTGMNEQFF. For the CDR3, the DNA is TGTGCCACCAGCACTGACCGACTTATGGGGACAGGGATGAATGAGCAGTTCTTC.

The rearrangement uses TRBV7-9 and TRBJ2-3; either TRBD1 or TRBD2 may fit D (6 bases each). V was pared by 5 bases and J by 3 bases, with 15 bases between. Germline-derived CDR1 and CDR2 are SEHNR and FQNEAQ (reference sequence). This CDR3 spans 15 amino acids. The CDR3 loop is CASSGEGGYTDTQYF. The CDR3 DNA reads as TGTGCCAGCAGCGGCGAGGGGGGCTATACAGATACGCAGTATTTT.

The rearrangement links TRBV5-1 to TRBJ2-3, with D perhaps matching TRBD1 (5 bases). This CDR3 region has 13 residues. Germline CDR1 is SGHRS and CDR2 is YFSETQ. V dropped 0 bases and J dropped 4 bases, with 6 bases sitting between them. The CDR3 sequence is CASSLVGADTQYF. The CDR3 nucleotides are TGCGCCAGCAGCTTGGTAGGGGCAGATACGCAGTATTTT.

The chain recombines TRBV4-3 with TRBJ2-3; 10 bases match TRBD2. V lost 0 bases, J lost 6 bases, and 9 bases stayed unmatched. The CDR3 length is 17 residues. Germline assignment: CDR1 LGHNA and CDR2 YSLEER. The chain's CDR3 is CASSQESSGGAFDTQYF. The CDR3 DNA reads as TGCGCCAGCAGCCAAGAGTCAAGCGGGGGGGCCTTCGATACGCAGTATTTT.

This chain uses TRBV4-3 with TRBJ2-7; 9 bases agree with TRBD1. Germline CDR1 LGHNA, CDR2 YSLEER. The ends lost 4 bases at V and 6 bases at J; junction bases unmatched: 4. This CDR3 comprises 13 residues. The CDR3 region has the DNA TGCGCCAGCAGCCGGGGACAGGGTGGCGAGCAGTACTTC. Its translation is CASSRGQGGEQYF.

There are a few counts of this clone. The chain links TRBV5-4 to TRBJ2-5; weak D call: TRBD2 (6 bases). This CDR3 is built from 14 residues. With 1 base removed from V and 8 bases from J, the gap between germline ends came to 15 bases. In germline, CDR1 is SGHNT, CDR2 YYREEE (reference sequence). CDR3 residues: CASSLQEGKRTQYF. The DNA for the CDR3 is TGTGCCAGCAGCTTGCAGGAGGGGAAGAGAACCCAGTACTTC.

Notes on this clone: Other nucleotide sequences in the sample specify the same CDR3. The CDR3 region has the DNA TGCGCCAGCAGCCAAGATCGGGGACAGAACTATGGCTACACCTTC. It specifies CASSQDRGQNYGYTF. V and J are TRBV4-1 and TRBJ1-2, with 7 bases identical to TRBD1. Germline V gives CDR1 MGHRA, CDR2 YSYEKL. The ends lost 0 bases at V and 2 bases at J; junction bases unmatched: 3. This CDR3 has 15 residues.

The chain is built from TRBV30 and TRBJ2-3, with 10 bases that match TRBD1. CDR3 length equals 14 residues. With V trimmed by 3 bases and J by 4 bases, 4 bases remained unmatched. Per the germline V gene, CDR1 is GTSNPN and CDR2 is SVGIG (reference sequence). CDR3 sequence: CAWSPGQGPDTQYF. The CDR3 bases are TGTGCCTGGAGCCCGGGACAGGGGCCAGATACGCAGTATTTT.

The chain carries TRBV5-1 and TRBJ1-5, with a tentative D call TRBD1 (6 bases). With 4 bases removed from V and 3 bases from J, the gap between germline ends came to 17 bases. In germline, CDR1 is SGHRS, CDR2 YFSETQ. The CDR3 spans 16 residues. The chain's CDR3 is CASSPNSGEANQPQHF. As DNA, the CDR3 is TGCGCCAGCAGCCCCAACTCAGGGGAGGCCAATCAGCCCCAGCATTTT. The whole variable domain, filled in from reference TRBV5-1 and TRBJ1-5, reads KAGVTQTPRYLIKTRGQQVTLSCSPISGHRSVSWYQQTPGQGLQFLFEYFSETQRNKGNFPGRFSGRQFSNSRSEMNVSTLELGDSALYLCASSPNSGEANQPQHFGDGTRLSIL.

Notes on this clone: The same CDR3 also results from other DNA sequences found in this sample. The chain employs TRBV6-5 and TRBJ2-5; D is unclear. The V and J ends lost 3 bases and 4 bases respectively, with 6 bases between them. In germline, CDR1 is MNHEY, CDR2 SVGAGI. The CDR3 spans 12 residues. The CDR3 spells CASSYSPETQYF. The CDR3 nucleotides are TGTGCCAGCAGTTATTCCCCAGAGACCCAGTACTTC.